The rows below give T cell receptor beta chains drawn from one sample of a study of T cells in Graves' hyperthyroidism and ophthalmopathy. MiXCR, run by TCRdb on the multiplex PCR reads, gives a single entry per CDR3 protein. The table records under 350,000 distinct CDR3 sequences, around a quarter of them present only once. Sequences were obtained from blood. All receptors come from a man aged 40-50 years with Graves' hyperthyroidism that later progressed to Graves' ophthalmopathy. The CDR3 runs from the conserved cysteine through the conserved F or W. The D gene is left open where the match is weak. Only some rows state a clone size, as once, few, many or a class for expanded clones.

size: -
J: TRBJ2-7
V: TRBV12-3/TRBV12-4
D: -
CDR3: CASSLGRDIPYEQYF
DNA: TGTGCCAGCAGTTTAGGCCGGGACATTCCCTACGAGCAGTACTTC

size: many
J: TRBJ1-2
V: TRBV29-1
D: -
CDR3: CSVEGIGKTNYGYTF
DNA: TGCAGCGTTGAAGGTATTGGCAAGACTAACTATGGCTACACCTTC

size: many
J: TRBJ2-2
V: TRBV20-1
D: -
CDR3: CSARRGLYTGELFF
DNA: TGCAGTGCTAGAAGGGGACTTTACACCGGGGAGCTGTTTTTT

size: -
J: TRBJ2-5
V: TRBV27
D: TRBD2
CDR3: CASRDVAGGRETQYF
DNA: TGTGCCAGCAGAGACGTAGCGGGAGGGCGTGAGACCCAGTACTTC

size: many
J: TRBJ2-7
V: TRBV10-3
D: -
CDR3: CAISDGTGSGEQYF
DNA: TGTGCCATCAGTGACGGTACAGGGAGTGGCGAGCAGTACTTC

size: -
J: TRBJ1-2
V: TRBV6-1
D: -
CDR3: CASSAPGATHGYTF
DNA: TGTGCCAGCAGTGCCCCCGGGGCCACTCATGGCTACACCTTC

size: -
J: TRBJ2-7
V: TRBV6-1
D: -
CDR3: CASSLQGSPYEQYF
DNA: TGTGCCAGCAGTCTGCAGGGGTCCCCCTACGAGCAGTACTTC

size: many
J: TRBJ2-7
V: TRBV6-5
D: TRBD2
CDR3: CASSYTLLADKFGYEQYF
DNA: TGTGCCAGCAGTTACACGTTACTAGCGGACAAGTTTGGATACGAGCAGTACTTC

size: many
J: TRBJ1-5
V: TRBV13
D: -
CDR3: CASSLGGKQPQHF
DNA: TGTGCCAGCAGCTTAGGGGGGAAACAGCCCCAGCATTTT

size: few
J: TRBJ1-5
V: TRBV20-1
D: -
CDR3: CSAREVVRQPQHF
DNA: TGCAGTGCTAGGGAGGTGGTTCGCCAGCCCCAGCATTTT

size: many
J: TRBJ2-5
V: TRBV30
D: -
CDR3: CAWGGGRETQYF
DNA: TGTGCCTGGGGGGGGGGCCGGGAGACCCAGTACTTC

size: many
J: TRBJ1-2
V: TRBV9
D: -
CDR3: CASSVADGMGGYTF
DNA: TGTGCCAGCAGCGTAGCTGACGGAATGGGAGGCTACACCTTC

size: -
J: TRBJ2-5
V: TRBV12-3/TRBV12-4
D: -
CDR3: CASSATFQETQYF
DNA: TGTGCCAGCAGCGCCACTTTCCAAGAGACCCAGTACTTC

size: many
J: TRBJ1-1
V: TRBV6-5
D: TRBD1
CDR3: CASSPDPGQGRTEAFF
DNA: TGTGCCAGCAGTCCTGATCCGGGACAGGGAAGGACTGAAGCTTTCTTT

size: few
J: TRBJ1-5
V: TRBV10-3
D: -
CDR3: CATGGNDQPQHF
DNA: TGTGCCACGGGGGGGAACGATCAGCCCCAGCATTTT

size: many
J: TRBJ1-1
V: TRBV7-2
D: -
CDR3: CASSLVGRASHGAFF
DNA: TGTGCCAGCAGCTTAGTAGGCAGGGCTAGTCACGGAGCTTTCTTT